This TCR beta chain was captured in a study of CD4 and CD8 cells across lung adenocarcinoma regions. The patients had localized lung adenocarcinoma, a non-small cell subtype. MiXCR was run by TCRdb on the PCR reads, yielding one entry per CDR3 protein. The sample lists 15,000 to 20,000 distinct CDR3 sequences, about 50% seen once, with under 40% in the top ten. CDR3 size: 11 residues. CDR1 and CDR2 from the germline V gene are MGHDK and SYGVNS. V lost 6 bases to trimming and J lost 9 bases, with 11 bases between them. This clonotype was seen more than once but under ten times. Source material: CD8+ T cells from the margin of a lung tumor. This clonotype originated in a male donor with lung adenocarcinoma. The CD4 and CD8 labels of this study may be unreliable. The chain carries TRBV25-1 and TRBJ2-5; weak D call: TRBD2 (5 bases). The CDR3 spells CASRSPGAQYF. The CDR3, as DNA: TGTGCCAGCAGAAGCCCCGGGGCCCAGTACTTC.